The entry below describes one T cell receptor (beta chain). The clone's antigen remains unknown. No base quality information exists; no much larger clone differs at one position. Receptor libraries were prepared by the immunoSEQ multiplex PCR assay. TCRdb mirrors the immuneACCESS table, restricted to in-frame sequences. Some clones are absent from its copies; in checked studies, under half trace to an unresolved V gene, and the reason for the others is unknown. The sample table contains roughly 30,000 clones; only one count was recorded for roughly 79% of them. 20% to 25% of the sample rests with the top ten. This record belongs to a study of radiotherapy plus CTLA-4 blockade in lung cancer (dated 2018 in TCRdb). Study-level background: Among the enrolled patients, approximately 17% had an objective response, and about 31% reached disease control. What the research found in general, with its limitations: After treatment with radiotherapy and ipilimumab, TCR clones that originated in tumors expanded in peripheral blood. The strongest predictors of response, as reported, were early dynamic changes in blood T cell clones along with a rise in serum interferon-beta after radiation.

The study evaluated CTLA-4 blockade (ipilimumab) given together with focal radiation therapy in patients who had chemo-refractory metastatic non-small-cell lung cancer. The receptor was isolated from a human donor with non-small cell lung cancer that progressed on radiotherapy plus ipilimumab. Sequencing used peripheral blood, obtained from a patient treated with radiotherapy plus ipilimumab.

The DNA reads TGCGCCAGCAGTGAGTGCCGGGAGACAGGGCCCCATAATGAAAAACTGTTTTTT. This is translated as CASSECRETGPHNEKLFF. The chain is assembled from TRBV10-1 and TRBJ1-4; TRBD1 matches 7 bases in the middle. CDR1 and CDR2 are drawn from the germline V gene (reference sequence): WNHNN, SYGVQD. The CDR3 has 18 amino acids, counting the end cysteine and phenylalanine. The kept DNA is CDR3 alone, 54 bases in frame from the first base. Trimming takes 1 base off V and 4 bases off J; junction bases not matched to a gene: 12.